These T cell receptor beta chains were read from a single sample in a study of technical replicates of blood from several donors. The data were produced by immunoSEQ multiplex PCR, yet TCRdb's version contains in-frame clones alone and is incomplete. This sample has fewer than 60,000 clones; about 90% occur once, and the top ten carry about 3.8%. The sample consisted of PBMCs. The receptors stem from a human donor in good health. Some clones in this sample may be carry-over from other donors' samples. CDR3s include the opening cysteine and the closing phenylalanine or tryptophan. The D gene is left open where the match is weak. Size values are once, few and many counts, or a class for expanded clones, and some rows have none.

J gene	D gene	clone size	V gene	CDR3 DNA	CDR3 protein
TRBJ1-1	-	-	TRBV5-6	TGTGCCAGCAGCCCGGTGGGGGGAGTCACTGAAGCTTTCTTT	CASSPVGGVTEAFF
TRBJ2-3	TRBD2	-	TRBV11-2	TGTGCCAGCAGCCTAACGGGGGGAACTGGCACAGATACGCAGTATTTT	CASSLTGGTGTDTQYF
TRBJ2-7	TRBD1	-	TRBV2	TGTGCCAACAAAAACAGGGGGTCCTCCTACGAGCAGTACTTC	CANKNRGSSYEQYF
TRBJ1-2	-	-	TRBV9	TGTGCCAGCAGCGAGGGGGGGCGGGTTACGAAGGGCTACACCTTC	CASSEGGRVTKGYTF
TRBJ2-5	TRBD1	once	TRBV2	TGTGCCAGCAGCAGGGACAGGGGAGAACAAGAGACCCAGTACTTC	CASSRDRGEQETQYF
TRBJ2-3	-	few	TRBV7-6	TGTGCCAGCAGCTTAACGTCGGGAGCTCCTGGGGATACGCAGTATTTT	CASSLTSGAPGDTQYF
TRBJ2-5	-	-	TRBV5-1	TGCGCCAGCAGCCCAACAGGGACCCCGTTGGAGACCCAGTACTTC	CASSPTGTPLETQYF
TRBJ2-7	TRBD2	once	TRBV5-1	TGCGCCAGCACCTTTGGTGGGAGGGCTTACGAGCAGTACTTC	CASTFGGRAYEQYF
TRBJ1-6	-	-	TRBV7-2	TGTGCCAGCAGCATCTCCGGGACCTATAATTCACCCCTCCACTTT	CASSISGTYNSPLHF
TRBJ2-7	TRBD2	-	TRBV30	TGTGCCTGGACTAGCGGGTCTTCCTACGAGCAGTACTTC	CAWTSGSSYEQYF
TRBJ2-5	-	-	TRBV4-1	TGCGCCAGCAGCCAATCATATCAGATGGAGACCCAGTACTTC	CASSQSYQMETQYF
TRBJ1-4	TRBD1	-	TRBV4-1	TGCGCCAGCAGTCAAACGCCTAACAGGGGGCTAACTAATGAAAAACTGTTTTTT	CASSQTPNRGLTNEKLFF
TRBJ2-7	TRBD1	-	TRBV25-1	TGTGCCAGCAGTGACCACCCGGACAGGGGATTCTACGAGCAGTACTTC	CASSDHPDRGFYEQYF
TRBJ2-7	TRBD1	-	TRBV7-9	TGTGCCAGCAGCGGGGGGACAGGGGTACACGAGCAGTACTTC	CASSGGTGVHEQYF
TRBJ1-5	-	-	TRBV2	TGTGCCAGCAGTGTGCAGGGAAGCAATCAGCCCCAGCATTTT	CASSVQGSNQPQHF
TRBJ1-4	-	-	TRBV5-8	TGTGCCAGCAGCCGAATAGAAGAAAAACTGTTTTTT	CASSRIEEKLFF
TRBJ2-1	TRBD2	-	TRBV6-1	TGTGCCAGCAGTACCGGGACTAGCGGGGGGGCTGAGCAGTTCTTC	CASSTGTSGGAEQFF
TRBJ2-3	-	once	TRBV6-1	TGTGCCAGCAGTGATAGGGGCAGCCGTTCCACAGATACGCAGTATTTT	CASSDRGSRSTDTQYF
TRBJ2-7	TRBD1	-	TRBV27	TGTGCCAGCAGTTTACAGGGGGCCTACGAGCAGTACTTC	CASSLQGAYEQYF
TRBJ2-5	TRBD1	-	TRBV6-5	TGTGCCAGTTCGTCCGCAGGGGGGACCCAGTACTTC	CASSSAGGTQYF
TRBJ2-7	TRBD2	-	TRBV4-3	TGCGCCAGCAGCCAAGATCCTAGCGGGGCCTACGAGCAGTACTTC	CASSQDPSGAYEQYF
TRBJ1-2	TRBD1	-	TRBV6-5	TGTGCCAGCAGCTTCCGGACAGGGGGCGATGGCTACACCTTC	CASSFRTGGDGYTF
TRBJ1-1	-	-	TRBV7-3	TGTGCCAGCAGCTTAAGGCGGGGGGCCACTGAAGCTTTCTTT	CASSLRRGATEAFF
TRBJ1-6	-	-	TRBV2	TGTGCCAGCCACATGCTTAGGGGAGGTTCACCCCTCCACTTT	CASHMLRGGSPLHF
TRBJ2-7	TRBD2	-	TRBV4-1	TGCGCCAGCAGCCAAGATCAGGCGGGGAGGGTTGAGCAGTACTTC	CASSQDQAGRVEQYF
TRBJ2-1	TRBD2	-	TRBV11-3	TGTGCCAGCAGTGGCGGGGGTTCCTACAATGAGCAGTTCTTC	CASSGGGSYNEQFF
TRBJ2-3	-	-	TRBV4-1	TGCGCCAGCAGCCAAGGTGTCTACACAGATACGCAGTATTTT	CASSQGVYTDTQYF
TRBJ2-1	-	-	TRBV6-4	TGTGCCAGCAGTGAACGCCCCGGTGAGCAGTTCTTC	CASSERPGEQFF
TRBJ1-3	-	-	TRBV11-1	TGTGCCAGCAGCTTATCAGGGGCGCCTGGAAACACCATATATTTT	CASSLSGAPGNTIYF
TRBJ2-1	-	-	TRBV7-7	TGTGCCAGCAGTCGGGGGGCGTACAATGAGCAGTTCTTC	CASSRGAYNEQFF
TRBJ1-1	TRBD1	-	TRBV11-2	TGTGCCAGCAGACCCGGGACAGGGAACACTGAAGCTTTCTTT	CASRPGTGNTEAFF
TRBJ2-7	TRBD1	-	TRBV10-1	TGCGCCAGCATTGGGACAGGGGGCAATCAGCAGTACTTC	CASIGTGGNQQYF
TRBJ2-7	TRBD2	-	TRBV2	TGTGCCAGCCTGGGACTAGCGGGACGGCTCGAGCAGTACTTC	CASLGLAGRLEQYF
TRBJ2-7	-	-	TRBV4-3	TGCGCCAGCAGCCAAGTTGAGGGAGAACCCTACGAGCAGTACTTC	CASSQVEGEPYEQYF
TRBJ1-3	TRBD1	few	TRBV7-9	TGTGCCAGCAGCTCATTCCCCGGGACAGTCTCTGGAAACACCATATATTTT	CASSSFPGTVSGNTIYF
TRBJ2-1	-	once	TRBV5-1	TGCGCCAGCAGCTATCAGGTGGCTATTGAAGATGAGCAGTTCTTC	CASSYQVAIEDEQFF
TRBJ2-3	TRBD2	once	TRBV5-1	TGCGCCAGCAGCTCCTTAACTAGCGGGGGGGCGGCAGATACGCAGTATTTT	CASSSLTSGGAADTQYF
TRBJ2-2	TRBD2	-	TRBV15	TGTGCCACCAGCAGCGGTAGCGGGGAAACCACCGGGGAGCTGTTTTTT	CATSSGSGETTGELFF
TRBJ1-2	TRBD1	few	TRBV7-9	TGTGCCAGCAGCCCTGACGTGGGACAGGGCTTTGGTGGCTACACCTTC	CASSPDVGQGFGGYTF
TRBJ1-1	TRBD1	-	TRBV6-6	TGTGCCAGCAGTTACAGGGGACAGGGGGACGATGAAGCTTTCTTT	CASSYRGQGDDEAFF
TRBJ1-2	-	-	TRBV23-1	TGCGCCAGCAGTCAGAAGGAGATAGGAACGGGTGGCTACACCTTC	CASSQKEIGTGGYTF
TRBJ1-6	-	-	TRBV18	TGTGCCAGCTCACGCTCCGGTACAGGGCGTTCTACTCCAAATTCACCCCTCCACTTT	CASSRSGTGRSTPNSPLHF
TRBJ2-1	-	-	TRBV5-6	TGTGCCAGCAGCGATATAAACAGGGAAGTTTGGTTCTTC	CASSDINREVWFF
TRBJ1-4	TRBD1	-	TRBV5-1	TGCGCCAGCAGCTTGAATCCGGTCCAGGGACAGAATGAAAAACTGTTTTTT	CASSLNPVQGQNEKLFF
TRBJ1-2	TRBD1	-	TRBV19	TGTGCCAGTAGTGTAGGGACAGAGAGAAGCTACACCTTC	CASSVGTERSYTF
TRBJ2-7	-	-	TRBV4-1	TGCGCCAGCAGCCCGACCGGGACTTCGACCTACGAGCAGTACTTC	CASSPTGTSTYEQYF
TRBJ1-4	TRBD1	-	TRBV25-1	TGTGCCAGCAGTGAAGGGAGGACAGGGGTCGGAAAACTGTTTTTT	CASSEGRTGVGKLFF
TRBJ2-2	TRBD1	-	TRBV4-2	TGTGCCAGCAGCCATGGTACAGGGGCAGTGGCCACCGGGGAGCTGTTTTTT	CASSHGTGAVATGELFF
TRBJ2-5	-	-	TRBV29-1	TGCAGCGTTAGGGCTAGCCCTCAGTGGGGGACCCAGTACTTC	CSVRASPQWGTQYF
TRBJ2-7	-	-	TRBV19	TGTGCCAGTAGTCCCACGCGTACAGGGAACGAGCAGTACTTC	CASSPTRTGNEQYF
TRBJ2-1	-	once	TRBV20-1	TGCAGTGCCGGTCGGGATGAGCAGTTCTTC	CSAGRDEQFF
TRBJ2-2	TRBD1	-	TRBV5-4	TGTGCCAGCAGCCCCTGGACAGGATCGAACACCGGGGAGCTGTTTTTT	CASSPWTGSNTGELFF
TRBJ2-7	-	-	TRBV5-1	TGCGCCAGCAGCCTCGGACGGGGCGAGCAGTACTTC	CASSLGRGEQYF
TRBJ1-1	TRBD1	-	TRBV11-1	TGTGCCAGCAGCCCCAAGGACAGGGAGAACACTGAAGCTTTCTTT	CASSPKDRENTEAFF
TRBJ2-2	TRBD2	-	TRBV2	TGTGCCAGCAGTGCTGGACCGGGACTAGCGGGGCCCGGGGAGCTGTTTTTT	CASSAGPGLAGPGELFF
TRBJ1-2	-	-	TRBV25-1	TGTGCCAGCAGCCCCGGGTCGGATGGCTACACCTTC	CASSPGSDGYTF
TRBJ2-7	-	-	TRBV5-6	TGTGCCAGCACCCGCGGAGAGTTACTCTACGAGCAGTACTTC	CASTRGELLYEQYF